This T cell receptor beta chain appears in the sequencing data of a study of blood T cells in healthy people across ages. In germline, CDR1 is SGHTA, CDR2 FQGNSA. The CDR3 sequence is 14 residues long. Healthy individuals of Caucasian origin from Russia, aged roughly 6 to 95, served as donors. This clonotype came up once. The junction shows a germline mismatch at one end, possibly a read error. With a J-beta primer mix and a sample-barcoded 5' primer, a second PCR ran about 7 to 11 cycles. Each cDNA molecule carried a tag from a template-switch adaptor that contained 12 random nucleotides. TCRdb re-called the 5' RACE reads with MiXCR, one entry per CDR3 protein. Of 750,000 to 1,000,000 distinct CDR3 sequences listed, 25% to 30% are singletons. These data were also reused for a study on T cells of mothers and their children. That source reports: Unrelated mother-child pairs always had slightly, but never significantly, lower normalized overlap than related pairs.

The origin of this receptor is a woman aged 40-49 years in good health. The sample was blood. J is TRBJ1-2 and V is TRBV7-2, with D hard to call. CDR3 bases: TGTGTCAGCAGCCCTTCAGGAACGAACTATGGCTACACCTTC. Its translation is CVSSPSGTNYGYTF. Complete variable domain (other parts from reference TRBV7-2 and TRBJ1-2): GAGVSQSPSNKVTEKGKDVELRCDPISGHTALYWYRQSLGQGLEFLIYFQGNSAPDKSGLPSDRFSAERTGGSVSTLTIQRTQQEDSAVYLCVSSPSGTNYGYTFGSGTRLTVV.